This T cell receptor (beta chain) emerged from a study of CD8 T cells in Susac syndrome. Reverse transcription of 0.5 to 1 ug RNA was performed with random hexamers. Coverage of TCR beta CDR3 amplification by immunoSEQ multiplex PCR extended to 54 Vbeta and 13 Jbeta. Each CDR3 protein is one row after TCRdb ran MiXCR on the immunoSEQ multiplex PCR reads. This sample yields about 160,000 distinct CDR3 sequences, of which 93% are seen a single time; about 0.14% belongs to the top ten. The germline CDR1 and CDR2 sequences are LNHDA and SQIVND (reference sequence). The CDR3 is 15 amino acids. J was trimmed by 3 bases and V by 6 bases; bases with no gene match: 7.

The TCR comes from a human donor in good health. The V call is TRBV19, the J call TRBJ2-7; 11 bases match TRBD2. Material: CD4+ T cells from PBMCs. In DNA form, the CDR3 reads TGTGCCAGTAGCATTACTAGCGGGGGAATCTACGAGCAGTACTTC. It encodes CASSITSGGIYEQYF.